These 26 T cell receptor beta chains were all obtained from the same sample, sequenced in a study of tumor-infiltrating lymphocytes in primary liver carcinoma (dated by TCRdb to about 2017). Total RNA and DNA were co-extracted without cell sorting from approximately 20-30 mg of bulk tissue using the AllPrep DNA/RNA mini kit. TCRdb shows the sequencer as Illumina HiSeq 2500. Using a constant-region primer and ProtoScript II reverse transcriptase, TCRbeta-specific cDNA was reverse-transcribed from 500 ng total RNA. TCRbeta libraries were built with three nested multiplex PCR rounds, a slightly modified ARM-PCR procedure. Each of the first two PCR rounds ran for around 10 cycles using multiplex TRBV1-TRBV30 forward primers together with a Cbeta reverse primer. TCRdb ran its own pipeline on the public reads, namely fastp trimming at Q25 and MiXCR clone calling, and kept in-frame beta chains. For every CDR3 protein sequence, its rows merge into one entry that carries the most common genes and DNA. The sample includes some 51,000 distinct CDR3 sequences, with about three quarters observed a single time. 25% to 30% of the sample lies in the top ten.

The sample was liver tumor tissue from sampling region 3. In light of the paper, this sample's cell subset or site label describes: tumor region T3, left-lateral pole. These receptor sequences come from a man aged 35 to 55 with primary liver carcinoma and hepatitis B virus infection.

Details on this clonotype: The junction differs from germline at one of its ends, possibly a read error. This chain joins TRBV5-1 and TRBJ2-2; 8 bases align to TRBD2. There are 16 residues in the CDR3. CDR1 is SGHRS, CDR2 YFSETQ, per germline. In DNA, the CDR3 is TGCGCCAACAGCTTGGGATTTGGGACTAGTAGCGGGGAGCTGTTTTTT. Translating it yields CANSLGFGTSSGELFF. Full variable domain (remainder filled in from reference TRBV5-1 and TRBJ2-2): KAGVTQTPRYLIKTRGQQVTLSCSPISGHRSVSWYQQTPGQGLQFLFEYFSETQRNKGNFPGRFSGRQFSNSRSEMNVSTLELGDSALYLCANSLGFGTSSGELFFGEGSRLTVL.

V is TRBV10-2 and J is TRBJ1-5; D uncertain. The CDR3 runs to 14 residues. Germline V gene lookup returns CDR1 WSHSY and CDR2 SAAADI. V gave up 3 bases and J gave up 6 bases, with 12 bases separating them. In DNA form, the CDR3 reads TGCGCCAGCAGTGAATCCGACACTGGTCAGCCCCAGCATTTT. Encoded protein: CASSESDTGQPQHF.

This clonotype was counted only a few times. CDR3 nucleotide sequence: TGTGCCAGCATACTAGCCTTTCCCCCAACCAGTTACAATGAGCAGTTCTTC. It translates to CASILAFPPTSYNEQFF. V gene TRBV2 combines with J gene TRBJ2-1, with a possible D match to TRBD2 (6 bases). V gave up 7 bases and J gave up 4 bases, with 23 bases separating them. The CDR3 is 17 residues long. Germline V CDR1 and CDR2: SNHLY, FYNNEI.

This clonotype was recorded at least ten times. The chain couples TRBV6-6 to TRBJ1-6; 9 bases map to TRBD1. This CDR3 comprises 14 residues. The germline gives CDR1 MNHNY, CDR2 SVGAGI (reference sequence). Losses at the gene ends were 6 bases for V and 11 bases for J; bases not matched to a gene: 8. The chain's CDR3 is CASRVGQGIPPLHF. CDR3 sequence (DNA): TGTGCCAGCAGGGTGGGACAGGGAATTCCACCCCTCCACTTT.

V usage is TRBV27 and J usage is TRBJ2-1; 7 bases fit TRBD2. Germline V gene data show CDR1 as MNHEY and CDR2 as SMNVEV (reference sequence). The CDR3 is made up of 15 amino acids. The V and J ends lost 9 bases and 4 bases, in that order; junction bases with no gene match: 12. This CDR3 reads CARRWDSGGYNEQFF. In DNA, the CDR3 is TGTGCCAGAAGATGGGACTCGGGGGGTTACAATGAGCAGTTCTTC.

Comments on this clonotype: A read error is likely, as this CDR3 ends without the conserved phenylalanine or tryptophan. This sequence joins TRBV28 and TRBJ1-5; D is uncertain. CDR1 and CDR2 (germline): MDHEN, SYDVKM. V was shortened by 2 bases and J by 5 bases, with 10 bases between the two germline ends. This CDR3 contains 14 residues. The CDR3 nucleotides read TGTGCCAGCAGTTTACGACGATCTTATCAGCCCCAGCATTTG. As protein: CASSLRRSYQPQHL.

Of note for this clonotype: It may be a read error: a sequence one base away is much more abundant. The J gene is TRBJ2-7, the V gene TRBV28; D perhaps matches TRBD1 (5 bases). This CDR3 is built from 13 residues. The V and J ends lost 5 bases and 2 bases respectively, with 10 bases between them. Per germline, CDR1 MDHEN and CDR2 SYDVKM. CDR3 nucleotide sequence: TGTGCCAGCAGTAAGACAGTGGCCTACGAGCAGTACTTC. The encoded protein is CASSKTVAYEQYF.

The rearrangement uses TRBV7-9 and TRBJ1-6, with D hard to call. This CDR3 contains 13 residues. Germline lookup yields CDR1 SEHNR and CDR2 FQNEAQ (reference sequence). Between the trimmed V and J ends, which lost 2 bases and 19 bases, there was a span of 18 bases. The CDR3 here is CASSLPGESPHHF. CDR3 bases: TGTGCCAGCAGCTTACCCGGGGAGTCACCCCATCACTTT. Based on the CDR3 plus reference TRBV7-9 and TRBJ1-6, the full variable domain is DTGVSQNPRHKITKRGQNVTFRCDPISEHNRLYWYRQTLGQGPEFLTYFQNEAQLEKSRLLSDRFSAERPKGSFSTLEIQRTEQGDSAMYLCASSLPGESPHHFGNGTRLTVT.

A word on this clonotype: One junction end does not reproduce the germline sequence, and a read error may be involved. In nucleotides, the CDR3 is TGTGCCAGCAGCTGGAGGGACACTGAAGCTCTCTTT. Protein product: CASSWRDTEALF. The chain carries TRBV5-5 and TRBJ1-1; possibly TRBD1 for D (6 bases). Germline loops: CDR1 SGHKS, CDR2 YYEKEE (reference sequence). The CDR3 spans 12 residues. The variable domain in full, with the rest retrieved from reference TRBV5-5 and TRBJ1-1, is DAGVTQSPTHLIKTRGQQVTLRCSPISGHKSVSWYQQVLGQGPQFIFQYYEKEERGRGNFPDRFSARQFPNYSSELNVNALLLGDSALYLCASSWRDTEALFGQGTRLTVV.

V usage is TRBV2 and J usage is TRBJ1-5, with D possibly matching TRBD1 (6 bases). Trimming pared 8 bases from V and 3 bases from J, leaving 14 bases between. The CDR3 is made up of 14 amino acids. Germline V lookup: CDR1 SNHLY, CDR2 FYNNEI. CDR3 region: CASCAGAPNQPQHF. The CDR3 nucleotides read TGTGCCAGCTGTGCGGGGGCCCCCAATCAGCCCCAGCATTTT.

V usage is TRBV14 and J usage is TRBJ2-7, with a possible D match to TRBD1 (5 bases). The CDR3 consists of 13 residues. Trimming pared 7 bases from V and 0 bases from J, leaving 10 bases between. Germline values: CDR1 SGHDN, CDR2 FVKESK. CDR3: CASNQDSSYEQYF. The CDR3, as DNA: TGTGCCAGCAATCAAGACAGCTCCTACGAGCAGTACTTC.

This clonotype was picked up a small number of times. The junction and the germline gene differ at one end; a read error may be behind it. This chain uses TRBV7-9 with TRBJ1-1; D not certain. CDR1 and CDR2 from the germline V gene are SEHNR and FQNEAQ (reference sequence). The CDR3 spans 13 residues. CDR3 coding DNA: TGTGCCAGCAGCTCAAGTGGGAGTACTGAGGCTTTCTTT. It encodes CASSSSGSTEAFF.

As to this clonotype: Possible read error: a much larger clone is one base away. This chain joins TRBV7-9 and TRBJ2-1; D might be TRBD1 or TRBD2, each matching 6 bases. The CDR3 spans 15 residues. Per germline, CDR1 SEHNR and CDR2 FQNEAQ (reference sequence). Here the CDR3 DNA reads TGTGCCAGCAGCTTAGGGGGGGCTAGCAGAAATGAGCAGTCCTTC. It specifies CASSLGGASRNEQSF. Using reference TRBV7-9 and TRBJ2-1 for the parts outside the CDR3, the full variable domain is DTGVSQNPRHKITKRGQNVTFRCDPISEHNRLYWYRQTLGQGPEFLTYFQNEAQLEKSRLLSDRFSAERPKGSFSTLEIQRTEQGDSAMYLCASSLGGASRNEQSFGPGTRLTVL.

For this clonotype: The conserved phenylalanine or tryptophan normally closing the CDR3 is absent here, so this likely arose from a read error. The chain is built from TRBV6-5 and TRBJ2-1; D perhaps matches TRBD1 (6 bases). CDR3 length: 12 residues. Germline V gene lookup returns CDR1 MNHEY and CDR2 SVGAGI. The CDR3 spells CASSVQGNEQFL. In nucleotides, the CDR3 is TGTGCTAGCAGTGTACAGGGTAATGAGCAGTTCTTA.

As concerns this clonotype: The final CDR3 position lacks the conserved phenylalanine or tryptophan, pointing to a likely read error. The CDR3 region is CSAEADDLSSYSEQFL. CDR3 in DNA: TGCAGTGCTGAAGCCGATGACTTGAGCTCCTACAGTGAGCAGTTCCTC. The chain has TRBV20-1 and TRBJ2-1, with D unclear. Germline V gene lookup returns CDR1 DFQATT and CDR2 SNEGSKA (reference sequence). The CDR3 loop spans 16 amino acids.

Comments on this clonotype: The junction departs from the called germline gene at one end, perhaps through a read error. V gene TRBV11-2 combines with J gene TRBJ2-3; possibly TRBD2 for D (5 bases). CDR1 SGHAT and CDR2 FQNNGV come from the germline V gene. The CDR3 has 16 amino acids. In DNA form, the CDR3 reads TGTGCTAGCAGCCCCTCGACTAACGGCAGCACAGATACGCAGTATTTT. Encoded protein: CASSPSTNGSTDTQYF.

A note on this clonotype: As the CDR3 is not closed by the conserved phenylalanine or tryptophan, this likely results from a read error. The chain couples TRBV4-1 to TRBJ2-1; 9 positions agree with TRBD2. CDR3 length: 14 amino acids. From germline, CDR1 is MGHRA and CDR2 YSYEKL. Germline trimming cut 3 bases from V and 6 bases from J; bases unmatched to any gene: 3. CDR3: CASSQAGGFNEQFL. The CDR3 DNA reads TGCGCCAGCAGCCAGGCGGGGGGGTTCAATGAGCAGTTCCTC.

Notes on this clonotype: This likely comes from a read error, as the CDR3 has no conserved phenylalanine or tryptophan at its end. CDR3 in DNA: TGCGCCAGTAGTGATACGGAGAGCACTGAAGCTTTCCTT. Translated, it gives CASSDTESTEAFL. The chain is built from TRBV10-2 and TRBJ1-1; D gene unclear. The CDR3 extends over 13 amino acids. Per germline, CDR1 WSHSY and CDR2 SAAADI.

This clonotype occurred once. Its ends do not fully match the called genes, so a read error is possible. The chain links TRBV6-6 to TRBJ2-1, with TRBD2 matching 9 bases. The CDR3 is 16 residues long. The germline CDR1 and CDR2 sequences are MNHNY and SVGAGI (reference sequence). The CDR3 DNA reads TGTGGCAGCAGTTCCACATGTGACCTAGCGGGGAATGAGCAGTTCTTC. Encoded protein: CGSSSTCDLAGNEQFF.

A note on this clonotype: Compared with germline, one end of the junction differs, possibly owing to a read error. The chain couples TRBV6-1 to TRBJ2-7; D is possibly TRBD2 (5 bases). Germline loops: CDR1 MNHNS, CDR2 SASEGT. This CDR3 region has 15 residues. The CDR3 DNA is TGTGTCAGCAGTGTAATGGTACACCGGGGTGACGAGCAGTACTTC. Translating gives CVSSVMVHRGDEQYF.

Notes on this clonotype: One end of the junction varies from germline; a read error may be responsible. The chain links TRBV30 to TRBJ2-3; possible D gene TRBD2, 5 bases. This CDR3 has 14 residues. CDR1 and CDR2 (germline): GTSNPN, SVGIG (reference sequence). CDR3 region: CAWSVGEGADTQYF. DNA for the CDR3: TGTGCCTGGAGTGTCGGCGAGGGAGCAGATACTCAGTATTTT.

V gene TRBV7-8 combines with J gene TRBJ2-7; perhaps TRBD2 as D (5 bases). The CDR3 loop spans 16 amino acids. CDR1 SGHVS and CDR2 FQNEAQ come from the germline V gene. V was trimmed by 1 base and J by 0 bases, leaving 13 bases between them. The CDR3 loop is CASSLELVGISYEQYF. In nucleotides, the CDR3 is TGTGCCAGCAGCTTAGAACTAGTGGGTATCTCCTACGAGCAGTACTTC.

The chain has TRBV5-4 and TRBJ1-1, with D perhaps TRBD1 (6 bases). The V end lost 2 bases, the J end lost 1 base, and 15 bases lay between the germline ends. This CDR3 region has 16 residues. Germline-derived CDR1 and CDR2 are SGHNT and YYREEE (reference sequence). This chain's CDR3 is CASSFGVGTPNTEAFF. DNA for the CDR3: TGTGCCAGCAGCTTTGGGGTCGGGACACCGAACACTGAAGCTTTCTTT.

There are a few counts of this clonotype. This clone may be a read error of a much larger clone one base away. The chain joins TRBV12-3 or TRBV12-4 to TRBJ2-4, with 13 bases matching TRBD2. The CDR3 is 15 residues long. The CDR3, as DNA: TGTGCCAGCAGGGGGACTAGCGGGGCCAAAAACAATCAGTACTTC. As protein: CASRGTSGAKNNQYF.

With regard to this clonotype: Germline is not matched at one junction end, which may reflect a read error. V and J are TRBV11-2 and TRBJ2-7; D not certain. CDR1 is SGHAT and CDR2 is FQNNGV in the germline V gene. The CDR3 spans 14 residues. The CDR3 region is CANSLSDTAYEQYF. CDR3 nucleotide sequence: TGTGCCAACAGCTTATCTGACACTGCCTACGAGCAATACTTC. Based on the CDR3 plus reference TRBV11-2 and TRBJ2-7, the full variable domain is EAGVAQSPRYKIIEKRQSVAFWCNPISGHATLYWYQQILGQGPKLLIQFQNNGVVDDSQLPKDRFSAERLKGVDSTLKIQPAKLEDSAVYLCANSLSDTAYEQYFGPGTRLTVT.

The rearrangement joins TRBV20-1 to TRBJ2-3, with 10 bases aligning to TRBD2. CDR3 length equals 16 residues. The germline V gene has CDR1 DFQATT and CDR2 SNEGSKA (reference sequence). Trimming cost V 3 bases and J 4 bases; bases outside gene matches: 10. The CDR3 DNA follows: TGCAGTGCTAGTCCCCCGGGGAGCGGGAGGGCAGATACGCAGTATTTT. Amino acids: CSASPPGSGRADTQYF.